Each of the 32 T cell receptor beta chains below was sequenced from the same sample in a study of PD-1 blockade in classical Hodgkin lymphoma. Only in-frame clones appear in the TCRdb table, and some are missing; sequencing was by immunoSEQ multiplex PCR. This table has approximately 70,000 clones, about 93% appearing once. Time point indicated: newly diagnosed, previously untreated cHL patient sample. The sequenced sample consisted of peripheral blood mononuclear cells (PBMCs). The origin of the receptors is a human donor with classical Hodgkin lymphoma.

The rearrangement joins TRBV11-3 to TRBJ2-3; weak D call: TRBD1 (5 bases). The CDR3 extends over 13 amino acids. Germline V gene sequence: CDR1 SGHNT, CDR2 YENEEA. Trimming pared 6 bases from V and 4 bases from J, leaving 11 bases between. The CDR3 bases are TGTGCCAGCAGTCAGCAACAGGCAGATACGCAGTATTTT. Translating it yields CASSQQQADTQYF.

This chain uses TRBV5-4 with TRBJ2-1; the D is unclear. Trimming removed 4 bases at V and 3 bases at J, with 5 bases between. Germline V gene data show CDR1 as SGHNT and CDR2 as YYREEE (reference sequence). CDR3 length: 12 residues. Here the CDR3 reads CASSLDYNEQFF. The CDR3 DNA follows: TGTGCCAGCAGCCTGGACTACAATGAGCAGTTCTTC.

J is TRBJ2-5 and V is TRBV2, with D possibly being TRBD2 (6 bases). CDR1 is SNHLY, CDR2 FYNNEI, per germline. V was shortened by 1 base and J by 1 base, with 10 bases between the two germline ends. The CDR3 totals 15 residues. The CDR3 coding sequence is TGTGCCAGCAGTGAAGGGCCGGGGGTCCAAGAGACCCAGTACTTC. This sequence encodes CASSEGPGVQETQYF.

The chain uses TRBV7-9 and TRBJ2-7; D may be TRBD1 (6 bases). This CDR3 spans 14 amino acids. Germline V gene lookup returns CDR1 SEHNR and CDR2 FQNEAQ (reference sequence). V shed 4 bases and J shed 4 bases, with 14 bases lying between them. Here the CDR3 DNA reads TGTGCCAGCAGCTCTCAGGGGTCAGCTTACGAGCAGTACTTC. It specifies CASSSQGSAYEQYF.

This clone was found once. The chain combines TRBV11-2 with TRBJ2-1; 10 bases map to TRBD2. CDR1 and CDR2 from the germline V gene are SGHAT and FQNNGV. V lost 5 bases and J lost 6; bases outside the gene matches: 10. The CDR3 totals 16 residues. The CDR3 spells CASSLKLAGTVNEQFF. The CDR3 bases are TGTGCCAGCAGCCTAAAACTAGCGGGGACCGTCAATGAGCAGTTCTTC.

V usage is TRBV28 and J usage is TRBJ1-2; TRBD1 aligns across 8 bases. CDR3 size: 15 residues. Germline V gene sequence: CDR1 MDHEN, CDR2 SYDVKM. The trim removed 2 bases at V and 8 bases at J, leaving 10 bases unmatched. CDR3 nucleotide sequence: TGTGCCAGCAGTTTAATCAACAGGGGGGCGGGAGGCTACACCTTC. It encodes CASSLINRGAGGYTF.

The chain uses TRBV29-1 and TRBJ2-7, with 7 bases that match TRBD1. CDR1 is SQVTM and CDR2 is ANQGSEA in the germline V gene. Unmatched junction bases numbered 9, after V lost 6 bases and J lost 1 base. The CDR3 runs to 14 residues. The CDR3 DNA follows: TGCAGCGTGCAGCTCGGGACAGTATCCTACGAGCAGTACTTC. Its protein is CSVQLGTVSYEQYF.

This chain links TRBV27 with TRBJ1-3; no clear D. The CDR3 sequence is 14 residues long. V lost 5 bases and J 0 bases, leaving 8 bases between the germline ends. Per the germline V gene, CDR1 is MNHEY and CDR2 is SMNVEV (reference sequence). The CDR3 loop is CASSPFDSGNTIYF. The CDR3 DNA follows: TGTGCCAGCAGTCCCTTTGACTCTGGAAACACCATATATTTT.

V usage is TRBV27 and J usage is TRBJ2-1; D is undetermined. The CDR3 loop spans 13 amino acids. Trimming pared 3 bases from V and 4 bases from J, leaving 7 bases between. Germline V gives CDR1 MNHEY, CDR2 SMNVEV (reference sequence). CDR3 region: CASSFGRYNEQFF. The CDR3 nucleotides are TGTGCCAGCAGTTTTGGACGGTACAATGAGCAGTTCTTC.

This chain connects TRBV10-3 to TRBJ2-7, with D maybe TRBD2 (6 bases). V lost 0 bases and J lost 7, with 10 bases in between. Looked up from germline, CDR1 is ENHRY and CDR2 is SYGVKD. The CDR3 has 13 amino acids. The CDR3 sequence: CAISESGGGEQYF. The CDR3 bases are TGTGCCATCAGTGAGTCGGGGGGAGGAGAGCAGTACTTC.

This chain uses TRBV29-1 with TRBJ1-1; no clear D. From germline, CDR1 is SQVTM and CDR2 ANQGSEA. Trimming removed 1 base from V and 2 bases from J, with 8 bases in between. The CDR3 consists of 13 residues. DNA of the CDR3: TGCAGCGTTGAAGCTCAGGTTAACACTGAAGCTTTCTTT. Translated: CSVEAQVNTEAFF. Using reference TRBV29-1 and TRBJ1-1 for the parts outside the CDR3, the full variable domain is SAVISQKPSRDICQRGTSLTIQCQVDSQVTMMFWYRQQPGQSLTLIATANQGSEATYESGFVIDKFPISRPNLTFSTLTVSNMSPEDSSIYLCSVEAQVNTEAFFGQGTRLTVV.

This clone has a single count. This sequence joins TRBV27 and TRBJ2-1; D uncertain. The CDR3 loop spans 14 amino acids. Germline V gene lookup returns CDR1 MNHEY and CDR2 SMNVEV (reference sequence). V was cut by 7 bases and J by 5 bases, with 15 bases left in between. CDR3 coding DNA: TGTGCCAGCAAGACCATTGAGGTTAACAATGAGCAGTTCTTC. Its translation is CASKTIEVNNEQFF.

In the case of this clone: This may stem from a read error, because a much larger clone lies one nucleotide away. The V and J genes are TRBV7-2 and TRBJ2-7; 8 nucleotides line up with TRBD1. Germline CDR1 reads SGHTA; CDR2 reads FQGNSA. This CDR3 region has 14 residues. The junction had 5 bases not matched to a gene; V was cut back by 5 bases and J by 2 bases. The CDR3 spells CASSPGTGAYEQYF. CDR3 nucleotides: TGTGCCAGCAGCCCCGGGACAGGAGCCTACGAGCAGTACTTC.

CDR3 amino acids: CASSPDRNLFYEQYF. DNA for the CDR3: TGTGCCAGCAGCCCGGACAGGAACCTTTTCTACGAGCAGTACTTC. The V and J genes are TRBV9 and TRBJ2-7; 7 bases match TRBD1. Germline assignment: CDR1 SGDLS and CDR2 YYNGEE. V gave up 4 bases and J gave up 3 bases; unmatched junction bases: 10. CDR3 length equals 15 residues.

This chain connects TRBV2 to TRBJ1-4; D possibly corresponds to TRBD1 (5 bases). Germline V gene data show CDR1 as SNHLY and CDR2 as FYNNEI. Trimming left V 3 bases short and J 10 bases short, with 9 bases between. This CDR3 is 12 amino acids long. CDR3 in amino acids: CASSEGPRKLFF. The CDR3 coding sequence is TGTGCCAGCAGTGAGGGACCCAGAAAACTGTTTTTT.

The chain recombines TRBV10-1 with TRBJ1-2, with 8 bases matching TRBD1. V was pared by 8 bases and J by 5 bases, with 10 bases of the junction left unmatched. CDR1 is WNHNN and CDR2 is SYGVQD in the germline V gene (reference sequence). CDR3 length equals 14 residues. DNA for the CDR3: TGCGCCAGCGTTGTTAGTACAGGGGGATATGGCTACACCTTC. This translates into CASVVSTGGYGYTF.

This chain links TRBV11-2 with TRBJ1-5; 8 bases are shared with TRBD1. The junction had 9 bases not matched to a gene; V was cut back by 5 bases and J by 6 bases. The CDR3 totals 15 residues. CDR1 and CDR2 (germline): SGHAT, FQNNGV. CDR3 DNA: TGTGCCAGCAGCAGTGGGACAGGTGAATTTCAGCCCCAGCATTTT. This translates into CASSSGTGEFQPQHF.

The genes are TRBV5-1 and TRBJ2-1; D ambiguous. The germline CDR1 and CDR2 sequences are SGHRS and YFSETQ. The CDR3 sequence is 14 residues long. Trimming cost V 2 bases and J 7 bases, with 13 bases left between them. As DNA, the CDR3 is TGCGCCAGCAGCTTAGGTGGAGAGCAGAATGAGCAGTTCTTC. This translates into CASSLGGEQNEQFF.

V usage is TRBV7-2 and J usage is TRBJ2-1; TRBD2 aligns across 12 bases. This CDR3 is built from 15 residues. Germline V gene data show CDR1 as SGHTA and CDR2 as FQGNSA. Trimming removed 6 bases from V and 4 bases from J; junction bases left unmatched: 4. CDR3: CASRQGTSGYNEQFF. The CDR3 DNA reads TGTGCCAGCAGACAAGGGACTAGCGGGTACAATGAGCAGTTCTTC. Based on the CDR3 plus reference TRBV7-2 and TRBJ2-1, the full variable domain is GAGVSQSPSNKVTEKGKDVELRCDPISGHTALYWYRQSLGQGLEFLIYFQGNSAPDKSGLPSDRFSAERTGGSVSTLTIQRTQQEDSAVYLCASRQGTSGYNEQFFGPGTRLTVL.

The V call is TRBV29-1, the J call TRBJ1-1, with D perhaps TRBD1 (5 bases). Germline values: CDR1 SQVTM, CDR2 ANQGSEA. V lost 6 bases and J lost 8, with 13 bases in between. This CDR3 has 11 amino acids. The CDR3 region is CSVRQGAEAFF. CDR3 DNA: TGCAGCGTCCGCCAGGGCGCCGAAGCTTTCTTT.

The chain has TRBV18 and TRBJ2-5, with D perhaps TRBD1 (5 bases). V lost 0 bases and J 5 bases, leaving 13 bases between the germline ends. The CDR3 is 15 residues long. Germline CDR1 reads KGHSH; CDR2 reads LQKENI. This CDR3 reads CASSPPSRGRETQYF. DNA for the CDR3: TGTGCCAGCTCACCACCGAGTAGGGGCCGGGAGACCCAGTACTTC.

V and J are TRBV6-5 and TRBJ1-1; D perhaps matches TRBD1 (5 bases). This CDR3 comprises 15 residues. Germline CDR1 reads MNHEY; CDR2 reads SVGAGI. V lost 6 bases to trimming and J lost 6 bases, with 20 bases between them. This CDR3 is CASSPPGALGPEAFF. In nucleotides, the CDR3 is TGTGCCAGCAGCCCCCCTGGGGCCTTGGGGCCTGAAGCTTTCTTT.

This sequence joins TRBV21-1 and TRBJ1-4; TRBD1, as called in the table, went unchecked against the DNA. TRBV21-1 is recorded as a pseudogene. This CDR3 is built from 15 residues. The CDR3 loop reads CASPDRARTNEKLFF. The CDR3 coding sequence is TGTGCCAGCCCCGACAGGGCTCGGACTAATGAAAAACTGTTTTTT.

Comment on this clone: At one boundary the junction diverges from the germline segment, which might be a read error. The chain recombines TRBV11-2 with TRBJ2-1, with TRBD2 matching 7 bases. This CDR3 is built from 15 residues. Germline CDR1 reads SGHAT; CDR2 reads FQNNGV. CDR3 protein: CASTLSGNSYNEQFF. The CDR3 DNA reads as TGTGCCAGCACCTTAAGCGGGAACTCCTACAATGAGCAGTTCTTC. The entire variable domain, with the rest obtained from reference TRBV11-2 and TRBJ2-1, is as follows: EAGVAQSPRYKIIEKRQSVAFWCNPISGHATLYWYQQILGQGPKLLIQFQNNGVVDDSQLPKDRFSAERLKGVDSTLKIQPAKLEDSAVYLCASTLSGNSYNEQFFGPGTRLTVL.

The V call is TRBV6-5, the J call TRBJ2-3; D is ambiguous. Germline CDR1 and CDR2: MNHEY and SVGAGI. This CDR3 comprises 13 residues. The V end was cut by 0 bases, the J end by 3 bases, with 4 bases between. The CDR3 region is CASSYSETDTQYF. CDR3 DNA: TGTGCCAGCAGTTACTCTGAGACAGATACGCAGTATTTT.

Notes on this clone: This CDR3 is also generated by other DNA sequences in the sample. The CDR3 here is CASSPLSGSTDTQYF. For the CDR3, the DNA is TGCGCCAGCAGCCCTCTCAGCGGTAGCACAGATACGCAGTATTTT. The V call is TRBV5-1, the J call TRBJ2-3; D perhaps matches TRBD2 (5 bases). This CDR3 has 15 amino acids. Germline loops: CDR1 SGHRS, CDR2 YFSETQ. V lost 4 bases to trimming and J lost 0 bases, with 12 bases between them.

V gene TRBV19 combines with J gene TRBJ2-2, with TRBD1 identical over 8 bases. The V and J ends lost 5 bases and 3 bases, in that order; junction bases with no gene match: 5. Germline CDR1 is LNHDA and CDR2 is SQIVND (reference sequence). The CDR3 loop spans 15 amino acids. The CDR3 bases are TGTGCCAGTAGTCTTCGGACAGGGTACACCGGGGAGCTGTTTTTT. This translates into CASSLRTGYTGELFF.

V gene TRBV7-6 combines with J gene TRBJ2-1; unclear D gene. V gave up 3 bases and J gave up 8 bases, with 8 bases separating them. The CDR3 is 12 residues long. Germline CDR1 and CDR2: SGHVS and FNYEAQ. The CDR3 region has the DNA TGTGCCAGCAGCTTGGGTGGGTATGAGCAGTTCTTC. Encoded protein: CASSLGGYEQFF.

The chain is built from TRBV6-5 and TRBJ2-7; D call uncertain. The CDR3 is made up of 13 amino acids. V gave up 4 bases and J gave up 2 bases, with 9 bases separating them. Germline V gives CDR1 MNHEY, CDR2 SVGAGI. CDR3 protein: CASSSSDAYEQYF. For the CDR3, the DNA is TGTGCCAGCAGTTCATCGGACGCCTACGAGCAGTACTTC.

V is TRBV6-6 and J is TRBJ1-3, with 9 bases lining up with TRBD1. Germline V gives CDR1 MNHNY, CDR2 SVGAGI (reference sequence). The CDR3 is 15 residues long. V gave up 5 bases and J gave up 5 bases; unmatched junction bases: 7. The CDR3 DNA reads as TGTGCCAGCAGTCCCCTAGACAGGGGGAGAAACACCATATATTTT. Amino acid sequence: CASSPLDRGRNTIYF.

The rearrangement uses TRBV6-6 and TRBJ1-1; D is unclear. The CDR3 length is 14 residues. V was shortened by 0 bases and J by 0 bases, with 5 bases between the two germline ends. Germline V gives CDR1 MNHNY, CDR2 SVGAGI (reference sequence). CDR3 in amino acids: CASSYSSLNTEAFF. The CDR3 DNA reads as TGTGCCAGCAGTTACTCGTCCCTGAACACTGAAGCTTTCTTT.

The J gene is TRBJ2-7, the V gene TRBV28, with 8 bases aligning to TRBD2. The CDR3 has 15 residues. The J segment lost 2 bases and the V segment lost 6 bases, leaving 9 bases of the junction unmatched. Germline loops: CDR1 MDHEN, CDR2 SYDVKM. CDR3 nucleotide sequence: TGTGCCAGCAGGGAGGCAGCGGGAGCCCCCTACGAGCAGTACTTC. This sequence encodes CASREAAGAPYEQYF.